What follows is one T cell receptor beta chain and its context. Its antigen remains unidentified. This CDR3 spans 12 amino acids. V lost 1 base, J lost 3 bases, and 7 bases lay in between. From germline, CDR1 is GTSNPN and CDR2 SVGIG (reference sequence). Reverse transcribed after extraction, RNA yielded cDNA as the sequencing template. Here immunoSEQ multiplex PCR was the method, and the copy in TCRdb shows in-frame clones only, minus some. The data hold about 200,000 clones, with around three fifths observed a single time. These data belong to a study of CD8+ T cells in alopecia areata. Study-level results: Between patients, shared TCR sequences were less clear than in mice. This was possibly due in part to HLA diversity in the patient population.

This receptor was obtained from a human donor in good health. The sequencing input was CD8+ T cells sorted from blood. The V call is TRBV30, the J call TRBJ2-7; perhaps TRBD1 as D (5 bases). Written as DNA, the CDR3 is TGTGCCTGGAGTGGACAGTTCTACGAGCAGTACTTC. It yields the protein CAWSGQFYEQYF.